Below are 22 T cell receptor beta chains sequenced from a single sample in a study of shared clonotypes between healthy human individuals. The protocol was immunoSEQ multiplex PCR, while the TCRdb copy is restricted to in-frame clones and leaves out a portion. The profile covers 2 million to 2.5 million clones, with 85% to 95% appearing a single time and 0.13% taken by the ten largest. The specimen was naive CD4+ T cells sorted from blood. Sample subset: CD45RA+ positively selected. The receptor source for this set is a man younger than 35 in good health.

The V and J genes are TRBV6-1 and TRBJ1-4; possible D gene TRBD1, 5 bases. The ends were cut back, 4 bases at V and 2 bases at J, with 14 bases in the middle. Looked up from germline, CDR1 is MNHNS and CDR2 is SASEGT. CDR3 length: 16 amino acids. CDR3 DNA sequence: TGTGCCAGCAGTGGGCCCCAATGGGGGACTAATGAAAAACTGTTTTTT. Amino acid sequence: CASSGPQWGTNEKLFF.

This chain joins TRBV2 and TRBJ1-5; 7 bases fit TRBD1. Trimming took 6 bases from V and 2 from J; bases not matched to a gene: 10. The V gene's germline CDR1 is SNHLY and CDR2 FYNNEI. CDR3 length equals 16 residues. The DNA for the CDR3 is TGTGCCAGCAGACCCGGACAGGCCCTTGGCAATCAGCCCCAGCATTTT. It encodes CASRPGQALGNQPQHF.

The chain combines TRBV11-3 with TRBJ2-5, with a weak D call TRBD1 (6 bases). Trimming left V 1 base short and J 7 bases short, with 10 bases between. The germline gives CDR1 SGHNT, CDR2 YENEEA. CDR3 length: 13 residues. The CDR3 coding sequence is TGTGCCAGCAGCTTAGGACAGGCGGGGACCCAGTACTTC. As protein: CASSLGQAGTQYF. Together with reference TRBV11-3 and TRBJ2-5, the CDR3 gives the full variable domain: EAGVVQSPRYKIIEKKQPVAFWCNPISGHNTLYWYLQNLGQGPELLIRYENEEAVDDSQLPKDRFSAERLKGVDSTLKIQPAELGDSAVYLCASSLGQAGTQYFGPGTRLLVL.

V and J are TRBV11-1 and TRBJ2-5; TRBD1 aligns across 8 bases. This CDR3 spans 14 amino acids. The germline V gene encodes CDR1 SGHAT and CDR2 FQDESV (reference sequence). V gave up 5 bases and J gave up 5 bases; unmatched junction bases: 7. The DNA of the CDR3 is TGTGCCAGCAGCCGACAGGGGTTTTTGGAGACCCAGTACTTC. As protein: CASSRQGFLETQYF. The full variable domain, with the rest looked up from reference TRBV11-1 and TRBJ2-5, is EAEVAQSPRYKITEKSQAVAFWCDPISGHATLYWYRQILGQGPELLVQFQDESVVDDSQLPKDRFSAERLKGVDSTLKIQPAELGDSAMYLCASSRQGFLETQYFGPGTRLLVL.

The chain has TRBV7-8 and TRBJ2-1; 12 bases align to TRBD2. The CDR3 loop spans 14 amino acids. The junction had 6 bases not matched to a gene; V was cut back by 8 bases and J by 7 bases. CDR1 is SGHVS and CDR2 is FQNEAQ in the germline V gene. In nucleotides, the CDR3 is TGTGCCAGCGGCCGGACTAGCGGGATAAATGAGCAGTTCTTC. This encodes CASGRTSGINEQFF.

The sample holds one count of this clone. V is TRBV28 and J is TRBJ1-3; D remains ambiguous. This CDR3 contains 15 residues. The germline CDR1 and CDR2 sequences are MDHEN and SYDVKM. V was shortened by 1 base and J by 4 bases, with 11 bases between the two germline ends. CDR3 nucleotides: TGTGCCAGCAGTTTATTTGCGGGTAGGGGAAACACCATATATTTT. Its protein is CASSLFAGRGNTIYF.

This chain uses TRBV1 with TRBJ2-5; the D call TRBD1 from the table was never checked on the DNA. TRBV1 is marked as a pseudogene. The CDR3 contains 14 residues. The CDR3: CTSSQVRSFGTQYF. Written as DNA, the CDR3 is TGCACCAGCAGCCAAGTCAGGTCGTTCGGGACCCAGTACTTC.

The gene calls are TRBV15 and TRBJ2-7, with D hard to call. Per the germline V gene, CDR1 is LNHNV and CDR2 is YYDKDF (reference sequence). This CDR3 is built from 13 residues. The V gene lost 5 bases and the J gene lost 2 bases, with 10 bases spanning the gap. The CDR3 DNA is TGTGCCACCAGCCTAGTGGACGCCTACGAGCAGTACTTC. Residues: CATSLVDAYEQYF.

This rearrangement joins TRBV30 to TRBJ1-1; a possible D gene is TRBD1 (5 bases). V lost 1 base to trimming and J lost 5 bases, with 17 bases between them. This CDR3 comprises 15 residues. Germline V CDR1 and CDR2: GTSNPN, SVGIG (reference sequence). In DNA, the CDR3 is TGTGCCTGGAGTGCCCGGGGGGGGACGTGGACTGAAGCTTTCTTT. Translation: CAWSARGGTWTEAFF.

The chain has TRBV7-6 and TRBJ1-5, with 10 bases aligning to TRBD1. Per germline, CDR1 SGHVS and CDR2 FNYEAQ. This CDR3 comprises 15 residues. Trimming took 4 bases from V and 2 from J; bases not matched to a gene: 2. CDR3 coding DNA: TGTGCCAGCAGCTCCGGACAGGGGGGCAATCAGCCCCAGCATTTT. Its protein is CASSSGQGGNQPQHF. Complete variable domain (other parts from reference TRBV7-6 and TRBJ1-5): GAGVSQSPRYKVTKRGQDVALRCDPISGHVSLYWYRQALGQGPEFLTYFNYEAQQDKSGLPNDRFSAERPEGSISTLTIQRTEQRDSAMYRCASSSGQGGNQPQHFGDGTRLSIL.

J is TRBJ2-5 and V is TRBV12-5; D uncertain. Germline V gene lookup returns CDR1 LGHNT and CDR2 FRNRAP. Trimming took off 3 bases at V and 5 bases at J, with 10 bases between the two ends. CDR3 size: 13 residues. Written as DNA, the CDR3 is TGTGCTAGTGGTTTTTGGCCTGTGGAGACCCAGTACTTC. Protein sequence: CASGFWPVETQYF.

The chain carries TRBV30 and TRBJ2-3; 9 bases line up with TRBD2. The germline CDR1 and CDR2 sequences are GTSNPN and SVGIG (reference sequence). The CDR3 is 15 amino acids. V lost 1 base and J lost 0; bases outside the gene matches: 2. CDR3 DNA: TGTGCCTGGAGTGCTAGCGGGGTTAGCACAGATACGCAGTATTTT. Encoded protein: CAWSASGVSTDTQYF.

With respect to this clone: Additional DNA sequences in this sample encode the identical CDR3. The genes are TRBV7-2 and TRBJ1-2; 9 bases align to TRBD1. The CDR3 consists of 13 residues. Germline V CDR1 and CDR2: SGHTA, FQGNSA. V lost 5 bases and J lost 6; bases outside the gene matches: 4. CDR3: CASSPRTGDGYTF. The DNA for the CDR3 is TGTGCCAGCAGCCCCCGGACAGGGGATGGCTACACCTTC. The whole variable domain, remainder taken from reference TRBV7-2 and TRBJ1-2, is GAGVSQSPSNKVTEKGKDVELRCDPISGHTALYWYRQSLGQGLEFLIYFQGNSAPDKSGLPSDRFSAERTGGSVSTLTIQRTQQEDSAVYLCASSPRTGDGYTFGSGTRLTVV.

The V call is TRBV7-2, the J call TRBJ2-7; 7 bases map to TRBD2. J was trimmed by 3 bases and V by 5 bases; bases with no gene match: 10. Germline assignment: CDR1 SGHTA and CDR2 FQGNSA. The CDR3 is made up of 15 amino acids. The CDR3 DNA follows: TGTGCCAGCAGCCGAGGACTAGGTCATGACTACGAGCAGTACTTC. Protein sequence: CASSRGLGHDYEQYF.

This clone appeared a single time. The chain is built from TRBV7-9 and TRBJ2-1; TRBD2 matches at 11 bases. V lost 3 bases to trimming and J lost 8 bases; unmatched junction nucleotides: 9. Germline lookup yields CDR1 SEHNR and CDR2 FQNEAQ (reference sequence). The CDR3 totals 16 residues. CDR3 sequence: CASSLTSGKGLDEQFF. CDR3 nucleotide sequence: TGTGCCAGCAGCTTGACTAGCGGGAAGGGGCTGGATGAGCAGTTCTTC.

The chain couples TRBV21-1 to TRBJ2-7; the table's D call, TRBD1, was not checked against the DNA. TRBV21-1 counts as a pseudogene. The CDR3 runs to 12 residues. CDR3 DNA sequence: TGTGCCAGCAGCAATGGCCGCTACGAGCAGTACTTC. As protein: CASSNGRYEQYF.

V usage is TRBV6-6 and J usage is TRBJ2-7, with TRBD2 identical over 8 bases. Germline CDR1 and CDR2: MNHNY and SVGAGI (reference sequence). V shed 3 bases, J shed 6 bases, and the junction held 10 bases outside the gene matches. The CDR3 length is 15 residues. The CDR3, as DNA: TGTGCCAGCAGTTATGGGATTAGCGGGGATGGCGAGCAGTACTTC. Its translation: CASSYGISGDGEQYF.

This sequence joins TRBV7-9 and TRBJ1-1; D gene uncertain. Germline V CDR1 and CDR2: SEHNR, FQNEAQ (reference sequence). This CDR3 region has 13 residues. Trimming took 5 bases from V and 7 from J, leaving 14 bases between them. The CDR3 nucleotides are TGTGCCAGCAGCAACTTCCCGGCAAATGAAGCTTTCTTT. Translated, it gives CASSNFPANEAFF.

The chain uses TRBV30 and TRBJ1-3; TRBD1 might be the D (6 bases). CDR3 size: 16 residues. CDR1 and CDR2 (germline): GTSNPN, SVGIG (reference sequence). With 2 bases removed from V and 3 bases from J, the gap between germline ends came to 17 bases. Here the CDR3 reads CAWSFHGRGYGNTIYF. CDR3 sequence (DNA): TGTGCCTGGAGTTTCCATGGTAGGGGGTATGGAAACACCATATATTTT.

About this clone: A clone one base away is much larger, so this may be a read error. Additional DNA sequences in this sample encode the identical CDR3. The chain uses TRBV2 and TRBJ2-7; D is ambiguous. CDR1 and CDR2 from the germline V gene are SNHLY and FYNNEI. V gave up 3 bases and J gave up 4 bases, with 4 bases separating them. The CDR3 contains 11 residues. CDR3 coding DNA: TGTGCCAGCAGTGAGGGGTACGAGCAGTACTTC. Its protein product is CASSEGYEQYF.

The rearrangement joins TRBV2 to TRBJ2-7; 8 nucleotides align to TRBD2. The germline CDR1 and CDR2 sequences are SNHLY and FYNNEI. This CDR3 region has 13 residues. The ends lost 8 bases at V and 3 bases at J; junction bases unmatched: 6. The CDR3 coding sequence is TGTGCCAGCGAAACTAGCGGTGACTACGAGCAGTACTTC. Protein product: CASETSGDYEQYF.

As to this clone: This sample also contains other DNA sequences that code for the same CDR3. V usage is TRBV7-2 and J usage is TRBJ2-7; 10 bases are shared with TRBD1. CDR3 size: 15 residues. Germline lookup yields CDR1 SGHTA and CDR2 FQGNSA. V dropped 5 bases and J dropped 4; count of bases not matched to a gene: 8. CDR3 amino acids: CASSLLWTGGYEQYF. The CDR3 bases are TGTGCCAGCAGCCTCCTGTGGACAGGGGGTTACGAGCAGTACTTC. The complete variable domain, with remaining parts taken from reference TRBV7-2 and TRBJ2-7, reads GAGVSQSPSNKVTEKGKDVELRCDPISGHTALYWYRQSLGQGLEFLIYFQGNSAPDKSGLPSDRFSAERTGGSVSTLTIQRTQQEDSAVYLCASSLLWTGGYEQYFGPGTRLTVT.